The 27 T cell receptor beta chains in this list originate from one sample, sequenced in a study of beta chain features in type 1 diabetes. Study-level points and caveats: For Type 1 diabetes patients, all four CD4+ subsets carried TCRB CDR3s that were moderately but significantly shorter.

Expressed TCRB transcripts were sequenced because the isolated RNA had all been reverse transcribed beforehand. Profiling relied on immunoSEQ multiplex PCR, and the TCRdb table lists in-frame clones only, not all of them. The sample lists about 360,000 clones; 10% to 15% were seen once. Which antigens these TCRs recognize remains unknown. The sample taken for sequencing was naive CD4+ T cells from blood. All receptors come from a woman in her late teens or twenties with type 1 diabetes.

This clone was counted only a few times. V and J are TRBV25-1 and TRBJ2-5; weak D call: TRBD1 (6 bases). The CDR3 is 15 amino acids. Trimming took off 0 bases at V and 5 bases at J, with 13 bases between the two ends. The germline V gene encodes CDR1 MGHDK and CDR2 SYGVNS. CDR3 residues: CASSEYRAGEETQYF. Here the CDR3 DNA reads TGTGCCAGCAGTGAATACCGGGCAGGGGAGGAGACCCAGTACTTC.

This clone was counted between two and nine times. This chain connects TRBV2 to TRBJ1-2; D remains unclear. Per germline, CDR1 SNHLY and CDR2 FYNNEI. The CDR3 spans 15 residues. The V and J ends lost 3 bases and 0 bases respectively, with 11 bases between them. CDR3 bases: TGTGCCAGCAGTGAGGAGACCGGGACTAACTATGGCTACACCTTC. It is translated as CASSEETGTNYGYTF.

This chain links TRBV27 with TRBJ1-1, with D tentatively TRBD1 (6 bases). The germline V gene has CDR1 MNHEY and CDR2 SMNVEV (reference sequence). The CDR3 is made up of 14 amino acids. Trimming cost V 5 bases and J 0 bases, with 10 bases left between them. The CDR3 nucleotides read TGTGCCAGCAGTATGAGGACAGTGAACACTGAAGCTTTCTTT. This translates into CASSMRTVNTEAFF.

The chain's CDR3 is CASSPGTGRINEKLFF. CDR3 DNA: TGTGCCAGCAGCCCTGGGACAGGCCGTATTAATGAAAAACTGTTTTTT. This rearrangement joins TRBV4-2 to TRBJ1-4; TRBD1 matches at 8 bases. V trimming: 4 bases; J trimming: 4 bases; junction bases outside the gene matches: 8. Germline CDR1 LGHNA, CDR2 YNFKEQ. The CDR3 sequence is 16 residues long.

V gene TRBV10-3 combines with J gene TRBJ2-3; no clear D. Deletions cut 6 bases from V and 4 bases from J, with 11 bases between. The CDR3 has 13 residues. The germline CDR1 and CDR2 sequences are ENHRY and SYGVKD. CDR3 nucleotides: TGTGCCATCAGGCCCGAGCTTCCAGATACGCAGTATTTT. Amino acids: CAIRPELPDTQYF.

This clone turned up a few times. An end of the junction does not agree with germline; a read error may underlie this. This chain joins TRBV4-3 and TRBJ2-3, with D possibly being TRBD1 (6 bases). Per germline, CDR1 LGHNA and CDR2 YSLEER. The CDR3 totals 13 residues. Here the CDR3 DNA reads TGCGCCAGCAGCCGCGCGGTCCAAGGGACACCCGGATTT. Translated, it gives CASSRAVQGTPGF.

This clone has more than one count but fewer than ten. The rearrangement links TRBV15 to TRBJ2-7, with 9 positions matching TRBD1. In germline, CDR1 is LNHNV, CDR2 YYDKDF (reference sequence). This CDR3 has 15 residues. V lost 5 bases to trimming and J lost 2 bases; unmatched junction nucleotides: 7. The CDR3 loop reads CATSPPTGGTYEQYF. The CDR3 coding sequence is TGTGCCACCAGCCCCCCGACAGGGGGGACCTACGAGCAGTACTTC.

The table lists this clone with a few counts. V usage is TRBV18 and J usage is TRBJ1-1; 8 bases line up with TRBD1. V dropped 3 bases and J dropped 4; count of bases not matched to a gene: 7. Germline V gene data show CDR1 as KGHSH and CDR2 as LQKENI. The CDR3 spans 15 residues. The CDR3 loop reads CASSPTPDRGTEAFF. The CDR3 coding sequence is TGTGCCAGCTCACCTACCCCCGACAGGGGCACTGAAGCTTTCTTT.

This clone was observed a single time. The chain is built from TRBV2 and TRBJ2-7; D may be TRBD2 (6 bases). The germline gives CDR1 SNHLY, CDR2 FYNNEI. The CDR3 loop spans 14 amino acids. The V and J ends lost 6 bases and 4 bases respectively, with 16 bases between them. The CDR3 DNA follows: TGTGCCAGCAGAGCCGGGACTGTGGATTACGAGCAGTACTTC. This encodes CASRAGTVDYEQYF.

The V call is TRBV5-4, the J call TRBJ2-3, with a possible D match to TRBD1 (6 bases). CDR1 is SGHNT and CDR2 is YYREEE in the germline V gene (reference sequence). V gave up 4 bases and J gave up 2 bases, with 11 bases separating them. This CDR3 has 14 residues. The CDR3 DNA reads TGTGCCAGCAGCACCGACAGGCCCACAGATACGCAGTATTTT. Translated: CASSTDRPTDTQYF.

This chain joins TRBV5-6 and TRBJ2-7, with D tentatively TRBD1 (6 bases). From germline, CDR1 is SGHDT and CDR2 YYEEEE. The CDR3 is 13 amino acids. V was cut by 9 bases and J by 3 bases, with 16 bases left in between. The DNA of the CDR3 is TGTGCCAAAGTAGATCCACAGGGCTACGAGCAGTACTTC. Its protein product is CAKVDPQGYEQYF.

This sequence joins TRBV7-9 and TRBJ2-1; TRBD2 matches at 15 bases. Germline V gives CDR1 SEHNR, CDR2 FQNEAQ (reference sequence). V was pared by 4 bases and J by 3 bases, with 7 bases of the junction left unmatched. This CDR3 contains 18 residues. The CDR3 DNA reads as TGTGCCAGCAGCTCCAGGACTAGCGGGGGGGCAAACTACAATGAGCAGTTCTTC. It codes for CASSSRTSGGANYNEQFF.

The chain links TRBV4-1 to TRBJ2-4, with D possibly matching TRBD2 (7 bases). Trimming pared 1 base from V and 4 bases from J, leaving 14 bases between. Germline values: CDR1 MGHRA, CDR2 YSYEKL. The CDR3 is made up of 16 amino acids. CDR3 sequence reads: CASSQVFRGAKNIQYF. In DNA, the CDR3 is TGCGCCAGCAGCCAAGTATTCCGGGGGGCGAAAAACATTCAGTACTTC.

This clone was found a few times. This chain links TRBV5-5 with TRBJ1-1, with D possibly TRBD1 on 6 matching bases. The germline V gene has CDR1 SGHKS and CDR2 YYEKEE (reference sequence). The CDR3 extends over 15 amino acids. The V and J ends lost 5 bases and 1 base respectively, with 15 bases between them. The CDR3 reads CASRTVQGKNTEAFF. CDR3 nucleotides: TGTGCCAGCAGAACAGTACAGGGAAAGAACACTGAAGCTTTCTTT.

This chain uses TRBV7-2 with TRBJ2-2; TRBD2 matches 8 bases. The CDR3 totals 16 residues. The V segment lost 4 bases and the J segment 5 bases; nucleotides outside the gene matches: 9. The germline V gene has CDR1 SGHTA and CDR2 FQGNSA. The CDR3 spells CASSSSGGRRTGELFF. The DNA of the CDR3 is TGTGCCAGCAGCTCGTCGGGGGGGCGGCGTACCGGGGAGCTGTTTTTT. Complete variable domain (other parts from reference TRBV7-2 and TRBJ2-2): GAGVSQSPSNKVTEKGKDVELRCDPISGHTALYWYRQSLGQGLEFLIYFQGNSAPDKSGLPSDRFSAERTGGSVSTLTIQRTQQEDSAVYLCASSSSGGRRTGELFFGEGSRLTVL.

This clone has a handful of counts. The chain recombines TRBV30 with TRBJ2-1, with 11 positions matching TRBD2. V lost 0 bases, J lost 3 bases, and 1 base stayed unmatched. Germline CDR1 GTSNPN, CDR2 SVGIG (reference sequence). The CDR3 runs 15 residues. The CDR3, as DNA: TGTGCCTGGAGTGTACTAGCGGGAGTCTACAATGAGCAGTTCTTC. Residues: CAWSVLAGVYNEQFF.

The chain couples TRBV7-2 to TRBJ2-7; tentatively, D is TRBD2 (5 bases). V shed 5 bases and J shed 4 bases, with 18 bases lying between them. Germline V CDR1 and CDR2: SGHTA, FQGNSA. The CDR3 consists of 15 residues. CDR3 sequence (DNA): TGTGCCAGCAGCCTCACGATAGACGGGAATTACGAGCAGTACTTC. Protein sequence: CASSLTIDGNYEQYF.

This clone came up a few times. V usage is TRBV6-6 and J usage is TRBJ1-2, with D possibly TRBD1 on 5 matching bases. CDR3 length: 14 amino acids. Trimming left V 0 bases short and J 5 bases short, with 10 bases between. Germline loops: CDR1 MNHNY, CDR2 SVGAGI (reference sequence). The CDR3 reads CASSYSRQTYGYTF. The CDR3 nucleotides are TGTGCCAGCAGTTACTCGAGACAGACATATGGCTACACCTTC.

There are a few counts of this clone. The rearrangement links TRBV18 to TRBJ2-7; 8 bases match TRBD1. After removal of 1 base from V and 4 bases from J, the junction contained 6 bases not matched to a gene. CDR1 KGHSH and CDR2 LQKENI come from the germline V gene. The CDR3 is made up of 15 amino acids. The DNA for the CDR3 is TGTGCCAGCTCACCACTACTCAGGGGGCAGTACGAGCAGTACTTC. Translated, it gives CASSPLLRGQYEQYF.

This chain links TRBV7-2 with TRBJ2-1; D gene ambiguous. The CDR3 spans 14 residues. Trimming cost V 7 bases and J 0 bases, with 10 bases left between them. CDR1 and CDR2 (germline): SGHTA, FQGNSA. The CDR3 DNA follows: TGTGCCAGCACCTCCCCCGGCTCCTACAATGAGCAGTTCTTC. Its protein is CASTSPGSYNEQFF.

This clone was recorded a few times. The chain combines TRBV11-2 with TRBJ2-5, with 11 bases identical to TRBD2. CDR3 length equals 15 residues. After removal of 6 bases from V and 5 bases from J, the junction contained 8 bases not matched to a gene. CDR1 SGHAT and CDR2 FQNNGV come from the germline V gene. DNA for the CDR3: TGTGCCAGCAGTCGTAGCGGGAGGGCTGGGGAGACCCAGTACTTC. Translated: CASSRSGRAGETQYF.

The chain couples TRBV10-3 to TRBJ1-2; 7 nucleotides line up with TRBD1. CDR3 length: 13 amino acids. CDR1 and CDR2 (germline): ENHRY, SYGVKD. V was pared by 6 bases and J by 2 bases, with 3 bases of the junction left unmatched. CDR3 nucleotides: TGTGCCATCAGCCCGACAGGGAACTATGGCTACACCTTC. This codes for CAISPTGNYGYTF.

This chain links TRBV6-6 with TRBJ1-2; D unresolved. The CDR3 has 16 amino acids. The germline V gene has CDR1 MNHNY and CDR2 SVGAGI (reference sequence). V was pared by 7 bases and J by 4 bases, with 22 bases between. The DNA of the CDR3 is TGTGCCAGCAATGGATTCCGGCAGGCGAAATCCTATGGCTACACCTTC. As protein: CASNGFRQAKSYGYTF.

This clone has a handful of counts. The chain recombines TRBV7-2 with TRBJ1-2; D gene uncertain. This CDR3 comprises 14 residues. From germline, CDR1 is SGHTA and CDR2 FQGNSA. V was cut by 1 base and J by 2 bases, with 8 bases left in between. CDR3 DNA: TGTGCCAGCAGCTTAGACGTCAGAAACTATGGCTACACCTTC. Translated, it gives CASSLDVRNYGYTF. Using reference TRBV7-2 and TRBJ1-2 for the parts outside the CDR3, the full variable domain is GAGVSQSPSNKVTEKGKDVELRCDPISGHTALYWYRQSLGQGLEFLIYFQGNSAPDKSGLPSDRFSAERTGGSVSTLTIQRTQQEDSAVYLCASSLDVRNYGYTFGSGTRLTVV.

J is TRBJ2-3 and V is TRBV10-3; D uncertain. The V gene's germline CDR1 is ENHRY and CDR2 SYGVKD. The CDR3 has 12 amino acids. V was trimmed by 2 bases and J by 5 bases, leaving 5 bases between them. The CDR3 spells CAISERGDTQYF. The CDR3 coding sequence is TGTGCCATCAGTGAGAGAGGAGATACGCAGTATTTT.

The V gene is TRBV5-1, the J gene TRBJ2-1; 10 bases align to TRBD2. CDR3 length equals 20 residues. Germline-derived CDR1 and CDR2 are SGHRS and YFSETQ. Trimming removed 2 bases from V and 1 base from J; junction bases left unmatched: 15. For the CDR3, the DNA is TGCGCCAGCAGCTTTGGAGGGGCAGCGGGAGGGCGGTCTTCCTACAATGAGCAGTTCTTC. Translating it yields CASSFGGAAGGRSSYNEQFF. Full variable domain (rest looked up from reference TRBV5-1 and TRBJ2-1): KAGVTQTPRYLIKTRGQQVTLSCSPISGHRSVSWYQQTPGQGLQFLFEYFSETQRNKGNFPGRFSGRQFSNSRSEMNVSTLELGDSALYLCASSFGGAAGGRSSYNEQFFGPGTRLTVL.

This clone has just a few counts. The chain is built from TRBV28 and TRBJ1-4, with 7 nucleotides matching TRBD1. The CDR3 runs 15 residues. V lost 6 bases to trimming and J lost 5 bases; unmatched junction nucleotides: 9. Germline CDR1 and CDR2: MDHEN and SYDVKM. The chain's CDR3 is CASSSGGEANEKLFF. CDR3 bases: TGTGCCAGCAGCTCAGGGGGAGAAGCGAATGAAAAACTGTTTTTT. Full variable domain (missing parts from reference TRBV28 and TRBJ1-4): DVKVTQSSRYLVKRTGEKVFLECVQDMDHENMFWYRQDPGLGLRLIYFSYDVKMKEKGDIPEGYSVSREKKERFSLILESASTNQTSMYLCASSSGGEANEKLFFGSGTQLSVL.